Listed below are T cell receptor beta chains from one sample, sequenced in a study of blood T cells in healthy people across ages. TCRdb processed the 5' RACE reads anew with MiXCR; each CDR3 protein has one entry. The sample holds about a million distinct CDR3 sequences, just over 50% seen once. The sample taken for sequencing was blood. The receptors were sampled from a woman in her fifties or sixties in good health. The CDR3 runs from the conserved cysteine through the conserved F or W. D genes are given only for firm matches. Size is stated for part of the rows, as once, few or many counts, or as a class when the clone is expanded.

d_call	clone_size	v_call	j_call	cdr3_aa	cdr3_nt
.	.	TRBV6-6	TRBJ2-5	CASLAAYQETQYF	TGTGCCAGCTTGGCGGCCTACCAAGAGACCCAGTACTTC
.	.	TRBV5-1	TRBJ2-1	CASSRLADNEQFF	TGCGCCAGCAGCAGGCTAGCAGACAATGAGCAGTTCTTC
.	.	TRBV14	TRBJ2-7	CASSQVRENRIYEQYF	TGTGCCAGCAGCCAAGTTCGGGAAAACCGCATCTACGAGCAGTACTTC
TRBD1	.	TRBV5-1	TRBJ2-4	CASSAGGLNIQYF	TGCGCCAGCAGCGCAGGGGGCCTGAACATTCAGTACTTC
TRBD2	.	TRBV9	TRBJ2-3	CASSVDLAATDTQYF	TGTGCCAGCAGCGTAGACCTAGCGGCCACAGATACGCAGTATTTT
.	once	TRBV7-2	TRBJ2-7	CVSSQGYSYEQYF	TGTGTCAGCAGCCAAGGGTACTCCTACGAGCAGTACTTC
.	.	TRBV5-1	TRBJ2-1	CASSPTAGTNEQFF	TGCGCCAGCAGCCCGACGGCGGGCACGAATGAGCAGTTCTTC
.	.	TRBV6-6	TRBJ2-7	CASSYRTASSYEQYF	TGTGCCAGCAGTTACAGGACGGCCTCCTCCTACGAGCAGTACTTC
.	.	TRBV5-1	TRBJ1-2	CASSLGMDGYTF	TGTGCCAGCAGCTTGGGTATGGATGGCTACACCTTC
TRBD2	few	TRBV4-1	TRBJ2-2	CASGLAGILGAGELFF	TGCGCCAGCGGACTAGCGGGGATCTTGGGAGCCGGGGAGCTGTTTTTT
.	.	TRBV20-1	TRBJ2-5	CSASLSGSVETQYF	TGCAGTGCTAGTCTTTCCGGATCTGTGGAGACCCAGTACTTC
.	few	TRBV7-6	TRBJ2-4	CASSFGPKNIQYF	TGTGCCAGCAGCTTTGGCCCCAAAAACATTCAGTACTTC
.	.	TRBV12-3/TRBV12-4	TRBJ2-1	CACSRDHLGEQFF	TGTGCCTGCAGTCGGGACCACCTTGGTGAGCAGTTCTTC
TRBD1	.	TRBV27	TRBJ1-2	CASSSSWTGGGYTF	TGTGCCAGCAGTTCATCCTGGACAGGGGGAGGCTACACCTTC
TRBD2	.	TRBV20-1	TRBJ2-7	CSARTAGASYEQYF	TGCAGTGCTAGAACAGCGGGAGCCTCCTACGAGCAGTACTTC
.	.	TRBV28	TRBJ2-1	CASSPDWVDNEQFF	TGTGCCAGCAGTCCGGACTGGGTTGACAATGAGCAGTTCTTC
TRBD2	.	TRBV20-1	TRBJ2-5	CSARPYPGTSGRNPYQETQYF	TGCAGTGCTAGACCCTACCCCGGGACTAGCGGCAGAAATCCGTACCAAGAGACCCAGTACTTC
TRBD1	.	TRBV6-5	TRBJ2-3	CASSYPPGTELRSTDTQYF	TGTGCCAGCAGTTACCCCCCCGGGACAGAACTTCGTAGCACAGATACGCAGTATTTT
TRBD2	few	TRBV11-2	TRBJ2-3	CASSFKPGLAGGTDTQYF	TGTGCCAGCAGCTTTAAGCCGGGACTAGCGGGAGGCACAGATACGCAGTATTTT
TRBD2	few	TRBV10-3	TRBJ2-7	CAISGNGYLAGGDEQYF	TGTGCCATCAGTGGAAACGGCTATTTAGCGGGAGGGGACGAGCAGTACTTC
.	.	TRBV5-4	TRBJ2-7	CASSFSGTRPSEQYF	TGTGCCAGCAGCTTCTCCGGGACAAGACCCAGCGAGCAGTACTTC
.	.	TRBV29-1	TRBJ1-2	CSDRQYGYTF	TGCAGCGACCGACAGTATGGCTACACCTTC
TRBD2	many	TRBV6-5	TRBJ2-7	CASLSGSSYEQYF	TGTGCCAGCTTAAGCGGGAGCTCCTACGAGCAGTACTTC
.	.	TRBV4-3	TRBJ2-1	CASSQDLGSNSYNEQFF	TGCGCCAGCAGCCAAGACTTGGGTAGCAACTCCTACAATGAGCAGTTCTTC
TRBD2	.	TRBV27	TRBJ2-3	CASSQSRLAGETDTQYF	TGTGCCAGCAGCCAAAGCCGACTAGCGGGAGAGACAGATACGCAGTATTTT
.	.	TRBV9	TRBJ2-7	CASSASDFEQYF	TGTGCCAGCAGCGCTTCCGACTTCGAGCAGTACTTC
TRBD1	.	TRBV6-5	TRBJ2-5	CASNSGQGWEQYF	TGTGCCAGCAATAGCGGACAGGGGTGGGAGCAGTACTTC
.	many	TRBV6-2/TRBV6-3	TRBJ2-6	CASKSTDGANVLTF	TGTGCCAGCAAATCGACAGACGGGGCCAACGTCCTGACTTTC
TRBD2	.	TRBV4-1	TRBJ2-7	CASRRTGLVSYEQYF	TGCGCCAGCAGACGGACTGGACTAGTCTCCTACGAGCAGTACTTC
TRBD1	.	TRBV28	TRBJ2-7	CASRTPGQPYEQYF	TGTGCCAGCAGAACCCCGGGACAGCCCTACGAGCAGTACTTC
.	few	TRBV7-9	TRBJ2-3	CASIPSGFLMDTQYF	TGTGCCAGCATCCCCTCCGGTTTCCTTATGGATACGCAGTATTTT
.	.	TRBV28	TRBJ1-2	CASRPTSPGYTF	TGTGCCAGCAGACCTACGAGCCCTGGCTACACCTTC
TRBD1	.	TRBV11-2	TRBJ2-1	CASSSPPGQAFLSYNEQFF	TGTGCCAGCAGCTCGCCCCCGGGACAGGCCTTCCTTTCCTACAATGAGCAGTTCTTC
TRBD1	.	TRBV6-1	TRBJ2-7	CASGGQFSYEQYF	TGTGCCAGCGGGGGACAGTTCTCCTACGAGCAGTACTTC
.	.	TRBV4-1	TRBJ2-3	CASRRWGSTDTQYF	TGCGCCAGCAGGCGGTGGGGAAGCACAGATACGCAGTATTTT
.	.	TRBV9	TRBJ2-7	CASSVGREFYEQYF	TGTGCCAGCAGCGTAGGGAGGGAGTTTTACGAGCAGTACTTC
.	.	TRBV20-1	TRBJ2-7	CSADDHSYEQYF	TGCAGTGCTGATGACCACTCCTACGAGCAGTACTTC
TRBD1	few	TRBV10-3	TRBJ2-3	CAITPGQGTDTQYF	TGTGCCATCACTCCCGGACAGGGGACAGATACGCAGTATTTT
.	.	TRBV7-2	TRBJ2-6	CASSPRTTGANVLTF	TGTGCCAGCAGCCCGAGGACGACTGGGGCCAACGTCCTGACTTTC
TRBD1	many	TRBV7-8	TRBJ2-7	CASSATLSGTGPYEQYF	TGTGCCAGCAGCGCCACTCTCTCCGGGACAGGGCCCTACGAGCAGTACTTC
TRBD2	.	TRBV9	TRBJ2-7	CASSHSLQTGGSHERYF	TGTGCCAGCAGCCATTCCCTTCAGACTGGCGGGAGCCACGAGCGGTACTTC
TRBD2	few	TRBV28	TRBJ2-3	CASSPYPQGGGTDTQYF	TGTGCCAGCAGTCCATACCCCCAGGGAGGGGGCACAGATACGCAGTATTTT
.	few	TRBV20-1	TRBJ1-1	CSARDIGVGGTEAFF	TGCAGTGCTAGAGATATCGGGGTGGGAGGGACTGAAGCTTTCTTT
.	.	TRBV6-5	TRBJ1-2	CASSNRAGYTF	TGTGCCAGCAGTAACAGGGCAGGCTACACCTTC
.	few	TRBV4-2	TRBJ1-2	CASSQAGQAIGDGYTF	TGTGCCAGCAGCCAGGCAGGGCAGGCGATTGGGGATGGCTACACCTTC
.	.	TRBV3-1	TRBJ2-3	CASRISGASTDTQYF	TGTGCCAGCAGAATCAGCGGCGCCAGCACAGATACGCAGTATTTT
.	.	TRBV5-6	TRBJ1-1	CASSFIFVQEKNTEAFF	TGTGCCAGCAGCTTTATCTTTGTTCAGGAGAAGAACACTGAAGCTTTCTTT